The 23 T cell receptor beta chains given below trace back to one sample, sequenced in a study of blood T cell repertoires in COVID-19. Profiling relied on immunoSEQ multiplex PCR, and the TCRdb table lists in-frame clones only, not all of them. The sample has about 160,000 clones; 80% are singletons. Sequencing was performed on PBMCs or T cells enriched from blood (not recorded which). The receptors here all came from an older woman who had recovered from COVID-19.

This chain links TRBV6-5 with TRBJ2-7; TRBD2 matches at 9 bases. Germline CDR1 reads MNHEY; CDR2 reads SVGAGI. This CDR3 has 16 residues. V lost 0 bases, J lost 3 bases, and 6 bases stayed unmatched. For the CDR3, the DNA is TGTGCCAGCAGTTACTCTTCTAGCGGGGCAGGCTACGAGCAGTACTTC. Its protein is CASSYSSSGAGYEQYF.

Notes on this clone: A read error may explain this, as a much larger clone is one base away. CDR3 amino acids: CASSLDRANTEAFF. The CDR3 DNA sequence: TGCGCCAGCAGCCTGGACAGGGCGAACACTGAAGCTTTCTTT. The chain has TRBV5-1 and TRBJ1-1; 8 bases line up with TRBD1. The V gene's germline CDR1 is SGHRS and CDR2 YFSETQ. The CDR3 sequence is 14 residues long. The V and J ends lost 4 bases and 1 base, in that order; junction bases with no gene match: 3.

The rearrangement uses TRBV6-5 and TRBJ2-3; tentative D call: TRBD2 (5 bases). In germline, CDR1 is MNHEY, CDR2 SVGAGI. The CDR3 covers 13 residues. Trimming took 6 bases from V and 1 from J, leaving 8 bases between them. CDR3 nucleotides: TGTGCCAGCAGGGGGAGCGGCACAGATACGCAGTATTTT. Translating it yields CASRGSGTDTQYF.

The V and J genes are TRBV12-5 and TRBJ2-1; TRBD2 matches at 10 bases. V was pared by 5 bases and J by 0 bases, with 7 bases of the junction left unmatched. CDR3 length: 17 residues. Germline CDR1 and CDR2: LGHNT and FRNRAP. CDR3 nucleotides: TGTGCTAGTGGTCACGGTCTAGCGGGGGCCTCCTACAATGAGCAGTTCTTC. Amino acids: CASGHGLAGASYNEQFF.

The rearrangement joins TRBV5-1 to TRBJ2-2; D possibly corresponds to TRBD2 (9 bases). The CDR3 runs 16 residues. The germline gives CDR1 SGHRS, CDR2 YFSETQ. Trimming took 4 bases from V and 5 from J, leaving 18 bases between them. CDR3 loop: CASSAGGTGETGELFF. The DNA for the CDR3 is TGCGCCAGCAGCGCGGGGGGGACAGGAGAGACCGGGGAGCTGTTTTTT.

This clone was seen a handful of times. The chain has TRBV3-1 (or the pseudogene TRBV3-2) and TRBJ2-2, with D possibly matching TRBD2 (5 bases). The CDR3 contains 14 residues. Germline lookup yields CDR1 LGHDT and CDR2 YNNKEL (reference sequence). V gave up 5 bases and J gave up 2 bases, with 9 bases separating them. The DNA of the CDR3 is TGTGCCAGCAGCGCACTAGGAAACACCGGGGAGCTGTTTTTT. This codes for CASSALGNTGELFF.

The J gene is TRBJ2-7, the V gene TRBV14; D ambiguous. Germline CDR1 SGHDN, CDR2 FVKESK. Trimming took off 4 bases at V and 0 bases at J, with 4 bases between the two ends. The CDR3 sequence is 12 residues long. CDR3 in amino acids: CASSPSSYEQYF. CDR3 sequence (DNA): TGTGCCAGCAGCCCTAGCTCCTACGAGCAGTACTTC.

The chain couples TRBV21-1 to TRBJ1-1; the table names TRBD1, a call not compared with the DNA. TRBV21-1 is reported as a pseudogene. The CDR3 contains 15 residues. The CDR3 region has the DNA TGTGCCAGCAGGGCTCCGGGACAGGGCCACACTGAAGCTTTCTTT. This translates into CASRAPGQGHTEAFF.

V is TRBV7-2 and J is TRBJ2-1; 8 bases match TRBD2. The CDR3 sequence is 15 residues long. Trimming at V came to 3 bases and at J to 3 bases, leaving 4 bases not matched to a gene. Germline values: CDR1 SGHTA, CDR2 FQGNSA. The CDR3, as DNA: TGTGCCAGCAGCTTCGGGGGGGGGCTCTACAATGAGCAGTTCTTC. It yields the protein CASSFGGGLYNEQFF.

This chain joins TRBV18 and TRBJ2-2; the match to TRBD1 covers 7 bases. There are 15 residues in the CDR3. Germline V gene lookup returns CDR1 KGHSH and CDR2 LQKENI. V trimming: 3 bases; J trimming: 2 bases; junction bases outside the gene matches: 3. The CDR3 bases are TGTGCCAGCTCACCGACAGGGACAAACACCGGGGAGCTGTTTTTT. It codes for CASSPTGTNTGELFF.

This chain joins TRBV5-1 and TRBJ1-1, with D perhaps TRBD1 (6 bases). V lost 4 bases and J 4 bases, leaving 11 bases between the germline ends. The germline gives CDR1 SGHRS, CDR2 YFSETQ. The CDR3 is 13 amino acids. Written as DNA, the CDR3 is TGCGCCAGCAGCCCGGAAGGGGGCACTGAAGCTTTCTTT. This codes for CASSPEGGTEAFF.

The rearrangement links TRBV5-1 to TRBJ1-1; D remains unclear. V was cut by 7 bases and J by 1 base, with 14 bases left in between. The CDR3 spans 14 residues. Per germline, CDR1 SGHRS and CDR2 YFSETQ. The chain's CDR3 is CASAPGFKNTEAFF. The CDR3 DNA sequence: TGCGCCAGCGCACCGGGATTTAAGAACACTGAAGCTTTCTTT.

The chain joins TRBV5-1 to TRBJ1-1, with D tentatively TRBD1 (6 bases). CDR1 SGHRS and CDR2 YFSETQ come from the germline V gene. CDR3 length: 16 amino acids. The V end was cut by 4 bases, the J end by 0 bases, with 16 bases between. CDR3 loop: CASSDGTPGMNTEAFF. The DNA of the CDR3 is TGCGCCAGCAGCGACGGGACACCCGGCATGAACACTGAAGCTTTCTTT.

The rearrangement links TRBV11-1 to TRBJ1-2; D might be TRBD1 (5 bases). Germline assignment: CDR1 SGHAT and CDR2 FQDESV (reference sequence). Deletions cut 4 bases from V and 7 bases from J, with 13 bases between. The CDR3 spans 13 residues. The CDR3 coding sequence is TGTGCCAGCAGCTCGTCCTTAGGGGTTGGCTACACCTTC. Translated, it gives CASSSSLGVGYTF.

V and J are TRBV7-2 and TRBJ2-7; a possible D gene is TRBD2 (6 bases). CDR1 and CDR2 from the germline V gene are SGHTA and FQGNSA. Deletions cut 1 base from V and 3 bases from J, with 13 bases between. The CDR3 has 15 residues. CDR3 residues: CASSLVRGTFYEQYF. CDR3 nucleotide sequence: TGTGCCAGCAGCTTAGTACGGGGGACTTTCTACGAGCAGTACTTC.

This clone was seen many times. This chain connects TRBV30 to TRBJ2-7; TRBD1 aligns across 7 bases. CDR3 length: 13 amino acids. J gave up 4 bases and V 4 bases, and 7 bases lay outside the gene matches. The germline CDR1 and CDR2 sequences are GTSNPN and SVGIG (reference sequence). CDR3 protein: CAWTRGQPYEQYF. The CDR3 bases are TGTGCCTGGACCAGGGGACAGCCTTACGAGCAGTACTTC.

The chain joins TRBV5-1 to TRBJ2-7, with 9 bases identical to TRBD1. Germline V lookup: CDR1 SGHRS, CDR2 YFSETQ. The ends lost 3 bases at V and 5 bases at J; junction bases unmatched: 6. The CDR3 totals 14 residues. CDR3 loop: CASSWRQGDHEQYF. CDR3 nucleotide sequence: TGCGCCAGCAGCTGGCGACAGGGGGACCACGAGCAGTACTTC.

The chain links TRBV2 to TRBJ1-6; D possibly corresponds to TRBD1 (6 bases). Germline V lookup: CDR1 SNHLY, CDR2 FYNNEI. Trimming left V 5 bases short and J 9 bases short, with 11 bases between. The CDR3 is 13 residues long. CDR3: CASSSQGTSPLHF. CDR3 DNA: TGTGCCAGCAGTTCACAGGGTACTTCACCCCTCCACTTT.

The rearrangement joins TRBV2 to TRBJ1-2; D remains unclear. This CDR3 contains 13 residues. The V end lost 9 bases, the J end lost 3 bases, and 14 bases lay between the germline ends. Looked up from germline, CDR1 is SNHLY and CDR2 is FYNNEI. This chain's CDR3 is CARSGGRDYGYTF. Written as DNA, the CDR3 is TGTGCCAGATCGGGAGGGAGGGACTATGGCTACACCTTC.

The V call is TRBV18, the J call TRBJ2-4, with TRBD1 matching 7 bases. Germline V gene data show CDR1 as KGHSH and CDR2 as LQKENI. This CDR3 spans 14 amino acids. V was clipped by 3 bases and J by 7 bases; unmatched bases: 6. The CDR3 DNA reads TGTGCCAGCTCACCCGACAGGGAAGGGAACATTCAGTACTTC. Its protein is CASSPDREGNIQYF. Combining the CDR3 with reference TRBV18 and TRBJ2-4 gives the whole variable domain NAGVMQNPRHLVRRRGQEARLRCSPMKGHSHVYWYRQLPEEGLKFMVYLQKENIIDESGMPKERFSAEFPKEGPSILRIQQVVRGDSAAYFCASSPDREGNIQYFGAGTRLSVL.

The chain employs TRBV18 and TRBJ2-1, with D tentatively TRBD1 (5 bases). From germline, CDR1 is KGHSH and CDR2 LQKENI. CDR3 length: 12 residues. Trimming shortened V by 5 bases and J by 5 bases, and 7 bases separated the two germline ends. The CDR3 sequence: CASSATDNEQFF. The CDR3 DNA is TGTGCCAGCTCAGCGACAGACAATGAGCAGTTCTTC.

J is TRBJ1-2 and V is TRBV13, with D tentatively TRBD1 (6 bases). Trimming cost V 6 bases and J 2 bases, with 13 bases left between them. The length of the CDR3 is 14 residues. In germline, CDR1 is PRHDT, CDR2 FYEKMQ (reference sequence). The CDR3: CASRHPTGNYGYTF. The CDR3, as DNA: TGTGCCAGCAGACATCCGACAGGCAACTATGGCTACACCTTC.

This chain joins TRBV5-1 and TRBJ1-1; 10 bases fit TRBD1. Trimming cost V 4 bases and J 0 bases; bases outside gene matches: 9. This CDR3 spans 17 amino acids. CDR1 and CDR2 (germline): SGHRS, YFSETQ. CDR3 in amino acids: CASSIGQGDLMNTEAFF. The CDR3, as DNA: TGCGCCAGCAGCATAGGACAGGGGGACCTCATGAACACTGAAGCTTTCTTT.